These 14 T cell receptor beta chains were all obtained from the same sample, sequenced in a study of T cells and Merkel cell carcinoma outcomes. The assay was immunoSEQ multiplex PCR, and TCRdb's table has in-frame clones only and misses some. Among fewer than 300 clones listed, about 94% were seen once. Material: tumor tissue from Merkel cell carcinoma. The receptors come from a human donor with Merkel cell carcinoma.

The J gene is TRBJ2-5, the V gene TRBV7-9, with 10 bases that match TRBD2. Germline V gene lookup returns CDR1 SEHNR and CDR2 FQNEAQ (reference sequence). This CDR3 contains 13 residues. The trim removed 7 bases at V and 4 bases at J, leaving 3 bases unmatched. The CDR3 is CASIPSGRETQYF. The DNA for the CDR3 is TGTGCCAGCATCCCTAGCGGGAGAGAGACCCAGTACTTC.

The V gene is TRBV21-1, the J gene TRBJ2-2. TRBV21-1 is noted as a pseudogene. The CDR3 consists of 18 residues. In DNA, the CDR3 is TGTGCCAGCAGCAAAGGCTGCGTTATAGAAAAGGCCACCGGGGAGCTGTTTTTT. Its protein is CASSKGCVIEKATGELFF.

CDR3 nucleotides: TGCGCCAGCAGCTTGTTAGATACGCAGTATTTT. This codes for CASSLLDTQYF. This chain links TRBV5-1 with TRBJ2-3; D is unresolved. CDR1 SGHRS and CDR2 YFSETQ come from the germline V gene. V was shortened by 1 base and J by 5 bases, with 2 bases between the two germline ends. This CDR3 contains 11 residues.

The chain joins TRBV7-9 to TRBJ2-5; D is perhaps TRBD2 (7 bases). The V gene lost 5 bases and the J gene lost 1 base, with 14 bases spanning the gap. The V gene's germline CDR1 is SEHNR and CDR2 FQNEAQ (reference sequence). This CDR3 is built from 15 residues. CDR3 nucleotide sequence: TGTGCCAGCAGCCAGAAGGGGGGGATCCAAGAGACCCAGTACTTC. This sequence encodes CASSQKGGIQETQYF.

The chain is built from TRBV4-1 and TRBJ2-7, with D perhaps matching TRBD1 or TRBD2 (5 bases each). The CDR3 covers 17 residues. V shed 5 bases and J shed 1 base, with 21 bases lying between them. The germline V gene encodes CDR1 MGHRA and CDR2 YSYEKL. CDR3 sequence reads: CASSEKIGPWGSYEQYF. CDR3 DNA: TGCGCCAGCAGCGAAAAGATAGGGCCCTGGGGGTCCTACGAGCAGTACTTC.

V is TRBV28 and J is TRBJ2-5; 9 positions agree with TRBD1. The CDR3 contains 15 residues. CDR1 and CDR2 from the germline V gene are MDHEN and SYDVKM. J was trimmed by 6 bases and V by 4 bases; bases with no gene match: 9. As DNA, the CDR3 is TGTGCCAGCAGTTCCGGGACAGGGTCGGTGAAGACCCAGTACTTC. The encoded protein is CASSSGTGSVKTQYF.

This clone was detected a few times. CDR3 sequence: CASSRTGANVLTF. The CDR3 DNA reads as TGCGCCAGCAGCCGGACAGGGGCCAACGTCCTGACTTTC. The chain has TRBV10-2 and TRBJ2-6; possible D gene TRBD1, 5 bases. The CDR3 extends over 13 amino acids. The V gene lost 6 bases and the J gene lost 4 bases, with 7 bases spanning the gap. Germline-derived CDR1 and CDR2 are WSHSY and SAAADI.

V usage is TRBV9 and J usage is TRBJ1-1; D gene uncertain. Germline assignment: CDR1 SGDLS and CDR2 YYNGEE. The CDR3 runs to 14 residues. V was clipped by 3 bases and J by 7 bases, with 16 bases between them. The CDR3: CASSADGDSNEAFF. The CDR3 bases are TGTGCCAGCAGCGCGGACGGGGATTCGAATGAAGCTTTCTTT.

J is TRBJ2-2 and V is TRBV7-6; TRBD1 might be the D (7 bases). Germline assignment: CDR1 SGHVS and CDR2 FNYEAQ. The CDR3 runs 16 residues. The V and J ends lost 1 base and 6 bases respectively, with 15 bases between them. The CDR3 DNA sequence: TGTGCCAGCAGCTTAGACGGAGGGGGCATCCCCGGGGAGCTGTTTTTT. The encoded protein is CASSLDGGGIPGELFF.

The chain is built from TRBV15 and TRBJ1-4; D possibly corresponds to TRBD1 (6 bases). Trimming took off 2 bases at V and 8 bases at J, with 15 bases between the two ends. From germline, CDR1 is LNHNV and CDR2 YYDKDF (reference sequence). This CDR3 has 15 amino acids. CDR3 residues: CATSRLTGSGEKLFF. CDR3 coding DNA: TGTGCCACCAGCAGATTGACAGGCAGCGGAGAAAAACTGTTTTTT.

CDR3 in DNA: TGTGCCAGCAGCTATAGCGGGGTCCCCCAGGGGCAGTATTTT. Amino acids: CASSYSGVPQGQYF. The J gene is TRBJ2-3, the V gene TRBV7-2, with TRBD2 matching 8 bases. The CDR3 is 14 residues long. The V and J ends lost 4 bases and 11 bases, in that order; junction bases with no gene match: 11. Germline V gives CDR1 SGHTA, CDR2 FQGNSA.

The count of this clone is one. J is TRBJ2-5 and V is TRBV5-1; 7 bases align to TRBD2. Germline V gives CDR1 SGHRS, CDR2 YFSETQ. CDR3 size: 15 residues. Trimming at V came to 3 bases and at J to 2 bases, leaving 7 bases not matched to a gene. The chain's CDR3 is CASSSLLREQETQYF. As DNA, the CDR3 is TGCGCCAGCAGCTCGTTACTGCGGGAGCAAGAGACCCAGTACTTC.

V gene TRBV7-9 combines with J gene TRBJ1-1; 9 bases match TRBD1. V was pared by 5 bases and J by 6 bases, with 4 bases of the junction left unmatched. CDR1 and CDR2 from the germline V gene are SEHNR and FQNEAQ (reference sequence). The CDR3 covers 13 residues. CDR3: CASSEGQGAEAFF. DNA of the CDR3: TGTGCCAGCAGCGAGGGACAGGGCGCTGAAGCTTTCTTT. Filled out from reference TRBV7-9 and TRBJ1-1, the complete variable domain reads DTGVSQNPRHKITKRGQNVTFRCDPISEHNRLYWYRQTLGQGPEFLTYFQNEAQLEKSRLLSDRFSAERPKGSFSTLEIQRTEQGDSAMYLCASSEGQGAEAFFGQGTRLTVV.

This sequence joins TRBV28 and TRBJ2-3, with 7 bases lining up with TRBD2. The germline gives CDR1 MDHEN, CDR2 SYDVKM. CDR3 length equals 13 residues. The trim removed 3 bases at V and 4 bases at J, leaving 1 base unmatched. The CDR3 here is CASSFGGADTQYF. CDR3 DNA: TGTGCCAGCAGTTTTGGGGGGGCAGATACGCAGTATTTT.